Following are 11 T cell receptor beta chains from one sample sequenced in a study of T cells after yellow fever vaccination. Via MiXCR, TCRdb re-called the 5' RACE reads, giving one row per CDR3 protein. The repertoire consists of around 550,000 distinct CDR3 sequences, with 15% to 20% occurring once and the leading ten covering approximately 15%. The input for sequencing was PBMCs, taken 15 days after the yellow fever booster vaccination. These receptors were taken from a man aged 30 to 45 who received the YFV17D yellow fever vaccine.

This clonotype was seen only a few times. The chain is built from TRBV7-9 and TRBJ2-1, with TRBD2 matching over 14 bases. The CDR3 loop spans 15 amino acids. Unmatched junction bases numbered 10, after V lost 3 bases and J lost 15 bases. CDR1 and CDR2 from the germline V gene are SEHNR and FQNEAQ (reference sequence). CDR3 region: CASSLGLGLAGERFF. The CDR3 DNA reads TGTGCCAGCAGCTTGGGGCTGGGACTAGCGGGAGAAAGGTTCTTC.

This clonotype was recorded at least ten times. The CDR3 is CASSLGLAGADTQYF. CDR3 sequence (DNA): TGTGCCAGCAGCTTAGGACTAGCGGGAGCAGATACGCAGTATTTT. The J gene is TRBJ2-3, the V gene TRBV11-3; 12 bases match TRBD2. Trimming cost V 1 base and J 4 bases; bases outside gene matches: 0. The CDR3 has 15 amino acids. Per germline, CDR1 SGHNT and CDR2 YENEEA.

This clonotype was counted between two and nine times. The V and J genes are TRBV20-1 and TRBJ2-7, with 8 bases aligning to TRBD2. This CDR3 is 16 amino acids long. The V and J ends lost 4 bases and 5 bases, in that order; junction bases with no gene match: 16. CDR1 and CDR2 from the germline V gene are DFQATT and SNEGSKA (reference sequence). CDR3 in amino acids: CSATSPLAAGVHEQYF. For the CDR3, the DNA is TGCAGTGCTACCTCCCCACTGGCAGCGGGAGTCCACGAGCAGTACTTC.

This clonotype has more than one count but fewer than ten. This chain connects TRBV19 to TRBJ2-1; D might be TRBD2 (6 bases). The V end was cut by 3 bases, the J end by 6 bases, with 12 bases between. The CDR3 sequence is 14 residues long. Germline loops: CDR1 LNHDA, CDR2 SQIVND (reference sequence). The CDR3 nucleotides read TGTGCCAGTAGTATGACGGGAGCCCTCAATGAGCAGTTCTTC. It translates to CASSMTGALNEQFF.

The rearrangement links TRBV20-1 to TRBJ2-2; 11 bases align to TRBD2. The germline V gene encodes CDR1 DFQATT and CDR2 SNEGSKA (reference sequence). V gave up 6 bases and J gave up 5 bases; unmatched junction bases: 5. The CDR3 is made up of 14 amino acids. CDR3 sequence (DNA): TGCAGTGCCAATAGCGGGAGGGGGACCGGGGAGCTGTTTTTT. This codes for CSANSGRGTGELFF.

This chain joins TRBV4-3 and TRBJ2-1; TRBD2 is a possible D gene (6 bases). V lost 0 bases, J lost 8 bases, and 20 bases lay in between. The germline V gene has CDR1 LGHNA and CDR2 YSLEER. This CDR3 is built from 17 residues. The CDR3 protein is CASSQDDYSGPIYEQFF. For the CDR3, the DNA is TGCGCCAGCAGCCAAGATGATTATAGCGGCCCTATTTATGAGCAGTTCTTC.

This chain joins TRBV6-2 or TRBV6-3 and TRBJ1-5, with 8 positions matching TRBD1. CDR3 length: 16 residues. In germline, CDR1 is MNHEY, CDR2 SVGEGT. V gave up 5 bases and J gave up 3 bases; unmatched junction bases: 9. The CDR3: CASSTRQGSYNQPQHF. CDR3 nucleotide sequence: TGTGCCAGCAGTACAAGACAGGGGAGTTACAATCAGCCCCAGCATTTT.

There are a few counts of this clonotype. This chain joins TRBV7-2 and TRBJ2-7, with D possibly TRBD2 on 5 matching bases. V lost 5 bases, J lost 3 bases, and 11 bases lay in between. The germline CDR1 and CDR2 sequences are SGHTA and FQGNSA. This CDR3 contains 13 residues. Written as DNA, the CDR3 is TGTGCCAGCAGCCGAGGGTCATTCTACGAGCAGTACTTC. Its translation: CASSRGSFYEQYF.

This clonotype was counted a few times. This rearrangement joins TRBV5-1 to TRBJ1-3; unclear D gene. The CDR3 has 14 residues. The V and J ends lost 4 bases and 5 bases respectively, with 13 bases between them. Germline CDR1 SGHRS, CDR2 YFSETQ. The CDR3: CASSPGGLRNTIYF. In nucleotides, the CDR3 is TGCGCCAGCAGCCCCGGCGGATTGAGAAACACCATATATTTT. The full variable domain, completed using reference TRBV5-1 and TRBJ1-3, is KAGVTQTPRYLIKTRGQQVTLSCSPISGHRSVSWYQQTPGQGLQFLFEYFSETQRNKGNFPGRFSGRQFSNSRSEMNVSTLELGDSALYLCASSPGGLRNTIYFGEGSWLTVV.

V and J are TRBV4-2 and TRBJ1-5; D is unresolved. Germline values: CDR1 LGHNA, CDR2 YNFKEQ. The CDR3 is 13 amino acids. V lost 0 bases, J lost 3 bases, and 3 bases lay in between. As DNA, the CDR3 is TGTGCCAGCAGCCAAGATTTCAATCAGCCCCAGCATTTT. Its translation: CASSQDFNQPQHF.

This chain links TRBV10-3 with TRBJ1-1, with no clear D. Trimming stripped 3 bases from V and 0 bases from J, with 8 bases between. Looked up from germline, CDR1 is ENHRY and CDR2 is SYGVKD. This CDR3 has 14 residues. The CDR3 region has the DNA TGTGCCATCAGTGACGCAGTCATGAACACTGAAGCTTTCTTT. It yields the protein CAISDAVMNTEAFF.